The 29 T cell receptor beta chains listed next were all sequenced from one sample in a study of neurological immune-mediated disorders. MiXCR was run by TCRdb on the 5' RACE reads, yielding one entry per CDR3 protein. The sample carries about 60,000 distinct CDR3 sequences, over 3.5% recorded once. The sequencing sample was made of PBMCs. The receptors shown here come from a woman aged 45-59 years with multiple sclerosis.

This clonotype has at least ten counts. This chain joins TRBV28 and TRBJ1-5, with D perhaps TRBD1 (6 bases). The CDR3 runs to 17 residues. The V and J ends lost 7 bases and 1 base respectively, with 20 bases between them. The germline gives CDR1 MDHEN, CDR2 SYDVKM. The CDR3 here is CASTPIGQRQSNQPQHF. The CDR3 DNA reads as TGTGCCAGCACTCCAATCGGACAGAGGCAGAGCAATCAGCCCCAGCATTTT. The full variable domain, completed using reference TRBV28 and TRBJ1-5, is DVKVTQSSRYLVKRTGEKVFLECVQDMDHENMFWYRQDPGLGLRLIYFSYDVKMKEKGDIPEGYSVSREKKERFSLILESASTNQTSMYLCASTPIGQRQSNQPQHFGDGTRLSIL.

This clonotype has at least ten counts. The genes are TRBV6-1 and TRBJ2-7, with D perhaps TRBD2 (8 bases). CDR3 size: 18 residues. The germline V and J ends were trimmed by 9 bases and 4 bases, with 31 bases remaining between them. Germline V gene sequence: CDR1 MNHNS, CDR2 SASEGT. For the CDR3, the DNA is TGTGCCAGTAGTCCAGGGGGACTAGGCGGGAGGAATTGGTACGAGCAGTACTTC. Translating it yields CASSPGGLGGRNWYEQYF.

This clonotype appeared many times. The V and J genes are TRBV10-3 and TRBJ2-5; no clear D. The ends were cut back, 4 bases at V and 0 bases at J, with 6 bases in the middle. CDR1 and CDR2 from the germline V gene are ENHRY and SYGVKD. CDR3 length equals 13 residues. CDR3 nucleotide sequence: TGTGCCATCAGTGGGAACTACCAAGAGACCCAGTACTTC. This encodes CAISGNYQETQYF.

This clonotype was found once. The CDR3 sequence is CASSLAGGGSTEAFF. The CDR3 nucleotides read TGCGCCAGCAGCTTGGCCGGCGGGGGGAGTACTGAAGCTTTCTTT. This rearrangement joins TRBV5-1 to TRBJ1-1, with a weak D call TRBD1 (5 bases). Germline CDR1 SGHRS, CDR2 YFSETQ. Trimming removed 0 bases from V and 5 bases from J, with 14 bases in between. This CDR3 is 15 amino acids long.

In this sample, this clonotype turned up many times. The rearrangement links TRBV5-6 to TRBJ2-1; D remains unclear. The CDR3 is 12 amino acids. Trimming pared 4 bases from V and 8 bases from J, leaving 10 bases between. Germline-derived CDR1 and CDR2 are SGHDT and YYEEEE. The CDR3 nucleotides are TGTGCCAGCAGCGGAATTAGGGATGAGCAGTTCTTC. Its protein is CASSGIRDEQFF. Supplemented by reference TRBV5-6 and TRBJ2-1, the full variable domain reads DAGVTQSPTHLIKTRGQQVTLRCSPKSGHDTVSWYQQALGQGPQFIFQYYEEEERQRGNFPDRFSGHQFPNYSSELNVNALLLGDSALYLCASSGIRDEQFFGPGTRLTVL.

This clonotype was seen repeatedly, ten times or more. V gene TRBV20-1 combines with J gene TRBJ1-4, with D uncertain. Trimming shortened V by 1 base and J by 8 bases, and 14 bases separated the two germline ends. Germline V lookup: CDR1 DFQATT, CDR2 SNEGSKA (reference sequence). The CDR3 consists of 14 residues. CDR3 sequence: CSARGGLQAEKLFF. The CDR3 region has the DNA TGCAGTGCTAGAGGGGGTCTTCAGGCAGAAAAACTGTTTTTT.

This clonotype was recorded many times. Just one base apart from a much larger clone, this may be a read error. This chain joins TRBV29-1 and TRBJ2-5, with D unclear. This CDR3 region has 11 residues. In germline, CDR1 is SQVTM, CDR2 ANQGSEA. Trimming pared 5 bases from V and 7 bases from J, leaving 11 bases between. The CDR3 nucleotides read TGCAGCGTTCTCCTCGAAGGGACCCAGTACTTC. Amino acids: CSVLLEGTQYF.

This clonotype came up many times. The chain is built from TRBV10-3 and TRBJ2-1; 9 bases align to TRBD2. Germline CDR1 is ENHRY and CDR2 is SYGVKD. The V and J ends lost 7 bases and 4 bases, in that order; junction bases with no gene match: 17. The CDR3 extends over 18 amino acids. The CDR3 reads CAITRGLAGLKNYNEQFF. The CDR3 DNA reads TGTGCCATCACCCGAGGGCTAGCGGGACTGAAAAATTACAATGAGCAGTTCTTC.

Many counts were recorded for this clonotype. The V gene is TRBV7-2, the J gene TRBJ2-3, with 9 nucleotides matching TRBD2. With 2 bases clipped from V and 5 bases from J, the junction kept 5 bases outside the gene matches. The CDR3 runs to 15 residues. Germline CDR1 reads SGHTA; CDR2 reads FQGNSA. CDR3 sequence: CASSLRASGKDTQYF. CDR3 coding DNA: TGTGCCAGCAGCTTAAGGGCTAGCGGGAAAGATACGCAGTATTTT.

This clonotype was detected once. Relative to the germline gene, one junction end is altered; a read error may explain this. DNA of the CDR3: TGCGCCAGCACCTTGGGACAGGGGGCACCGGATACGCAGTATTTT. As protein: CASTLGQGAPDTQYF. The genes are TRBV5-1 and TRBJ2-3, with TRBD1 identical over 12 bases. Germline assignment: CDR1 SGHRS and CDR2 YFSETQ. CDR3 length equals 15 residues.

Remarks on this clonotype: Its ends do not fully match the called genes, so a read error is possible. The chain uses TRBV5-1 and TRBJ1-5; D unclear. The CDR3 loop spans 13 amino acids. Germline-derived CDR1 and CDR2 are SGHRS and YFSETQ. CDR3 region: CASSLDLNQPQNF. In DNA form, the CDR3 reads TGCGCCAGCAGCTTGGACCTGAATCAGCCCCAGAATTTT.

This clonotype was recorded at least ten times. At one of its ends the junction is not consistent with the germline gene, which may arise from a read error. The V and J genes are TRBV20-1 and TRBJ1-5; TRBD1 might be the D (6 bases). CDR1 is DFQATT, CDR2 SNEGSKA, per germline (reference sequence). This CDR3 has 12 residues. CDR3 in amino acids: CSASTGDQPQNF. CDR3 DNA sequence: TGCAGTGCTTCGACAGGTGATCAGCCCCAGAATTTT.

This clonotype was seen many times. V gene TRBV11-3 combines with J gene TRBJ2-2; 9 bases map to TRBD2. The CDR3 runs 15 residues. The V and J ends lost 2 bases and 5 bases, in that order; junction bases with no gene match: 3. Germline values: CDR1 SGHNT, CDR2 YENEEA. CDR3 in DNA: TGTGCCAGCAGCTTACTAGCGGGAAGGACCGGGGAGCTGTTTTTT. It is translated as CASSLLAGRTGELFF.

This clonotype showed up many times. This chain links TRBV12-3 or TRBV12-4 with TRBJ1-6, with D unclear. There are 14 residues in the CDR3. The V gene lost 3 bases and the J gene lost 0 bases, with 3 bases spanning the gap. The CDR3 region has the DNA TGTGCCAGCAGTTTCAGCTCCTATAATTCACCCCTCCACTTT. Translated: CASSFSSYNSPLHF.

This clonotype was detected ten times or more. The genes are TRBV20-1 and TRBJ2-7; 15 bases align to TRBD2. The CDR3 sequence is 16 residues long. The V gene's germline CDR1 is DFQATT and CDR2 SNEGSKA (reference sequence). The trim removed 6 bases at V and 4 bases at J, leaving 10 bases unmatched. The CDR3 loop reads CSAPTGLAGGMYEQYF. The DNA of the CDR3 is TGCAGTGCACCGACCGGACTAGCGGGGGGGATGTACGAGCAGTACTTC.

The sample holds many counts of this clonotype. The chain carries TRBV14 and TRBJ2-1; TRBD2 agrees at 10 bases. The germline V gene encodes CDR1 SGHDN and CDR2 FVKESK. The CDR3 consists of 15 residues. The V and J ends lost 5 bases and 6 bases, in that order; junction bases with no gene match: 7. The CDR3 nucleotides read TGTGCCAGCAGCAAATTAGCGGGAGGAGTCAATGAGCAGTTCTTC. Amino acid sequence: CASSKLAGGVNEQFF.

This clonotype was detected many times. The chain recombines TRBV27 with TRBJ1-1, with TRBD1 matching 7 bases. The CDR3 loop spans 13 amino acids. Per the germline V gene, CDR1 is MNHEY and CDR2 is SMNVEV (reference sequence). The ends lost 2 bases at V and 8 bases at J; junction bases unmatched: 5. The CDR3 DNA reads TGTGCCAGCAGTTTAAGGCAGGGGGGGGAAGCTTTCTTT. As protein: CASSLRQGGEAFF.

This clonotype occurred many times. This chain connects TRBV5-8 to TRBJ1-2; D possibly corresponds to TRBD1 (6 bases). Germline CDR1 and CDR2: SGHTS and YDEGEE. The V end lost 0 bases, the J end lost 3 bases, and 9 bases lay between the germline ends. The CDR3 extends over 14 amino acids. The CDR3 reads CASSLDRAHYGYTF. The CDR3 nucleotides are TGTGCCAGCAGCTTGGACAGGGCGCACTATGGCTACACCTTC.

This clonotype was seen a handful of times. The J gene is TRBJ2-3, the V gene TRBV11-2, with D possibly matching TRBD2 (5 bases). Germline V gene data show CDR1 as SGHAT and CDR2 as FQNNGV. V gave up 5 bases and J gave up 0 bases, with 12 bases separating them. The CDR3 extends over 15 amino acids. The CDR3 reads CASSLGKRSTDTQYF. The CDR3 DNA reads TGTGCCAGCAGCCTAGGGAAGCGGAGCACAGATACGCAGTATTTT. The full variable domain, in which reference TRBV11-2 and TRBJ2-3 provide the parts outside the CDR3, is EAGVAQSPRYKIIEKRQSVAFWCNPISGHATLYWYQQILGQGPKLLIQFQNNGVVDDSQLPKDRFSAERLKGVDSTLKIQPAKLEDSAVYLCASSLGKRSTDTQYFGPGTRLTVL.

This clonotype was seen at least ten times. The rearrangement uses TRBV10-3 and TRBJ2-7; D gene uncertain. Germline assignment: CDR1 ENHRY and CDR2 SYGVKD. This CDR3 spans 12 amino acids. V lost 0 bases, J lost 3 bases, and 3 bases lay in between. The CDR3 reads CAISESHYEQYF. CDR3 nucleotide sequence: TGTGCCATCAGTGAGTCCCACTACGAGCAGTACTTC.

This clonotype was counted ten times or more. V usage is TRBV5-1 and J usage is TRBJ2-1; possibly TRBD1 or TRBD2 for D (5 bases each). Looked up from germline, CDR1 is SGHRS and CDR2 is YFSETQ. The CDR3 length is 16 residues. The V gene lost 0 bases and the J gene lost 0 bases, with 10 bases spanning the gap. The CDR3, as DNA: TGCGCCAGCAGCTTGGAGGGACCCTCCTCCTACAATGAGCAGTTCTTC. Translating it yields CASSLEGPSSYNEQFF.

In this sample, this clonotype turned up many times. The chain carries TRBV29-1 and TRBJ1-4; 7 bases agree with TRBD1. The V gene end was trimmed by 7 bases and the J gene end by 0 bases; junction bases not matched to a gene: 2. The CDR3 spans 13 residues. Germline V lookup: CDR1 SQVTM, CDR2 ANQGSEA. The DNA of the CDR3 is TGCAGCGGCGGGACAGCAACTAATGAAAAACTGTTTTTT. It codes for CSGGTATNEKLFF.

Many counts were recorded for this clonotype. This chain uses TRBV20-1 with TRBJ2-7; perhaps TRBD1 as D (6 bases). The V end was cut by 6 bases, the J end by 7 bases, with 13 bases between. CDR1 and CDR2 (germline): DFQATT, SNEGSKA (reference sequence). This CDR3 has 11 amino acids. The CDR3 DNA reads TGCAGTGCCAGGCAGGGGCGGGAGCAGTACTTC. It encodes CSARQGREQYF.

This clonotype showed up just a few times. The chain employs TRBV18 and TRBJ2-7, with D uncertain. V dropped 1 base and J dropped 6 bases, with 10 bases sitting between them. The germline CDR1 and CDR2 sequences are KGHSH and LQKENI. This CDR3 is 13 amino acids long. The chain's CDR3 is CASSPRKDVEQYF. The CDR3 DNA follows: TGTGCCAGCTCACCACGGAAGGACGTCGAGCAGTACTTC.

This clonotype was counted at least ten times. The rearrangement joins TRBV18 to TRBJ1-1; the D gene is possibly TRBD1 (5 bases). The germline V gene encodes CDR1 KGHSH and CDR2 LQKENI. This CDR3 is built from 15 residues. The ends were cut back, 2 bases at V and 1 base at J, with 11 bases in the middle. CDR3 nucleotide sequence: TGTGCCAGCTCACCAAGGGAGGGGTCGAACACTGAAGCTTTCTTT. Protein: CASSPREGSNTEAFF.

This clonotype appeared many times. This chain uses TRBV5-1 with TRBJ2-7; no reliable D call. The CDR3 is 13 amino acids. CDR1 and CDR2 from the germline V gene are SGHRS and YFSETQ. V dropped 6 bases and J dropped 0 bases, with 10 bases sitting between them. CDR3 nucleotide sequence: TGCGCCAGCACGATTCAGAGCTCCTACGAGCAGTACTTC. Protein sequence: CASTIQSSYEQYF.

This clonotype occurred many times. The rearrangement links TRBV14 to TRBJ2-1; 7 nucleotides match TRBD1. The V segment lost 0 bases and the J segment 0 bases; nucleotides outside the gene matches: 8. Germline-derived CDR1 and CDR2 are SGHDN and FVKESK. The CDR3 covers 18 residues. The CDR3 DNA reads TGTGCCAGCAGCCAAGAGGCCTGGGACAGTTACTCCTACAATGAGCAGTTCTTC. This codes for CASSQEAWDSYSYNEQFF.

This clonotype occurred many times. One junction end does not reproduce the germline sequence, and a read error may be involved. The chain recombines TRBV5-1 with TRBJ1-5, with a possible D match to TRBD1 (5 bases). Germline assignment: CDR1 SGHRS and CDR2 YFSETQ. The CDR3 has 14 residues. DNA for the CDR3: TGCGCCAGCAGCCCCGGGGCAGGCGGTCAGCCCCAGAATTTT. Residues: CASSPGAGGQPQNF.

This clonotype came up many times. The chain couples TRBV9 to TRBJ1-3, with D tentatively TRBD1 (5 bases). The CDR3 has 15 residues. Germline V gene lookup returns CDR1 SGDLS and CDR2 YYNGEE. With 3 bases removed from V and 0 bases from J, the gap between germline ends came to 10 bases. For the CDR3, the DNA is TGTGCCAGCAGCGGGGACGCGAGCTCTGGAAACACCATATATTTT. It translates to CASSGDASSGNTIYF. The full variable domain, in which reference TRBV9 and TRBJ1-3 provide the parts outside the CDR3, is DSGVTQTPKHLITATGQRVTLRCSPRSGDLSVYWYQQSLDQGLQFLIQYYNGEERAKGNILERFSAQQFPDLHSELNLSSLELGDSALYFCASSGDASSGNTIYFGEGSWLTVV.